This T cell receptor (beta chain) was recorded in a study of cytomegalovirus exposure and HLA in healthy donors. Overall study findings and caveats: Generally TCR sequences proved uncommon, though certain public TCRs appeared in numerous donors. Compared with the roughly 700-donor mean, an Asian-associated ancestry cluster reportedly had fewer N-insertions, according to a later analysis.

This clone occurred a few times. Its specificity is unknown. The CDR3 loop spans 15 amino acids. Germline V gene lookup returns CDR1 MNHEY and CDR2 SVGAGI. The V and J ends lost 11 bases and 4 bases, in that order; junction bases with no gene match: 13. Donors showed nominal health when sampled, although they likely had unrecorded immune exposures. The PCR employed 60 Vbeta primers together with 13 Jbeta primers. Libraries were prepared by immunoSEQ multiplex PCR; TCRdb keeps only in-frame clonotypes and omits some of them. The table lists about 190,000 clones, roughly 81% of them singletons. This TCR derives from a woman between 25 and 40 years old in good health and CMV-seropositive. The sequencing sample was made of PBMCs. V gene TRBV6-5 combines with J gene TRBJ2-1; TRBD2 matches at 8 bases. The CDR3 DNA reads TGTGCCGGCCAAGAGCGGGAGCCCCGGTACAATGAGCAGTTCTTC. It codes for CAGQEREPRYNEQFF.